The rows below give T cell receptor beta chains drawn from one sample of a study of shared clonotypes between healthy human individuals. Sequencing used immunoSEQ multiplex PCR; TCRdb keeps in-frame clones, though not all of them. In the table there are 1.5 million to 2.5 million clones, just under 95% of which are singletons. The sequencing sample was made of naive CD8+ T cells sorted from blood. These receptors all stem from a man aged 18 to 30 in good health. Both conserved end residues are part of each CDR3. The D gene is left open where the match is weak. The size of a clone is reported for some rows only, either as once, few or many, or as a class for expanded clones.

abundance	d_gene	v_gene	j_gene	CDR3nt	CDR3aa
-	TRBD2	TRBV7-7	TRBJ2-1	TGTGCTAGCTCGTTTGGGCTAGCGGGGGATTCCTCCTACAATGAGCAGTTCTTC	CASSFGLAGDSSYNEQFF
-	-	TRBV5-8	TRBJ1-1	TGTGCCAGCAGCTTGGAACAGTACGCCACTGAAGCTTTCTTT	CASSLEQYATEAFF
-	-	TRBV5-6	TRBJ1-6	TGTGCCAGCAGCTTGGTCGAGAATTCACCCCTCCACTTT	CASSLVENSPLHF
-	TRBD2	TRBV4-1	TRBJ2-7	TGCGCCAGCAGCCGACTGACTAGCGGGAACGCCTACGAGCAGTACTTC	CASSRLTSGNAYEQYF
-	TRBD1	TRBV4-1	TRBJ1-5	TGCGCCAGCAGCCTGACAGGGTTTAATCAGCCCCAGCATTTT	CASSLTGFNQPQHF
-	TRBD2	TRBV6-5	TRBJ2-1	TGTGCCAGCAGTTTCGGACTAGCGGGAGACGATGAGCAGTTCTTC	CASSFGLAGDDEQFF
-	TRBD1	TRBV7-6	TRBJ1-2	TGTGCCAGCAGCCAGTTACCCACAGGGGCCAACTATGGCTACACCTTC	CASSQLPTGANYGYTF
-	-	TRBV29-1	TRBJ1-1	TGCAGCGTGAAACCCATAGTCGGAGGGGGCACTGAAGCTTTCTTT	CSVKPIVGGGTEAFF
once	-	TRBV4-1	TRBJ1-1	TGCGCCAGCAGCCAAGGACTGCCGAACACTGAAGCTTTCTTT	CASSQGLPNTEAFF
-	TRBD2	TRBV7-3	TRBJ2-1	TGTGCCAGCAGCCTCAGCGGGGGGAACTACCGCTACAATGAGCAGTTCTTC	CASSLSGGNYRYNEQFF
-	TRBD2	TRBV19	TRBJ2-1	TGTGCCAGTAGTATAGGCTTGACTAGCGGCAATGAGCAGTTCTTC	CASSIGLTSGNEQFF
-	TRBD2	TRBV5-1	TRBJ2-3	TGCGCCAGCAGCTTGGAGCCTAGCGGGACGAAATCAGATACGCAGTATTTT	CASSLEPSGTKSDTQYF
-	-	TRBV2	TRBJ2-7	TGTGCCAGCAGTGGGGAGGGGGCCTACGAGCAGTACTTC	CASSGEGAYEQYF
-	TRBD2	TRBV10-2	TRBJ2-7	TGCGCCAGCAGTCTGACTAGCGGCCAAGGCGAGCAGTACTTC	CASSLTSGQGEQYF
-	-	TRBV4-3	TRBJ1-6	TGCGCCAGCAGCCAAGATGGGGGGGAGTCGGGTTCACCCCTCCACTTT	CASSQDGGESGSPLHF
-	TRBD1	TRBV4-3	TRBJ2-7	TGCGCCAGCAGCCAAGGACAGGGGACCTACGAGCAGTACTTC	CASSQGQGTYEQYF
-	-	TRBV2	TRBJ2-1	TGTGCCAGCAGTGAACGAGGGGGGGCAGGTGAGCAGTTCTTC	CASSERGGAGEQFF
-	-	TRBV5-4	TRBJ1-1	TGTGCCAGCAGCTTGGCTGTAGGGGAAGCTTTCTTT	CASSLAVGEAFF
once	TRBD2	TRBV7-9	TRBJ2-5	TGTGCCAGCAGCTCTAGCGGGGCGGAGACCCAGTACTTC	CASSSSGAETQYF
-	-	TRBV15	TRBJ1-1	TGTGCCACCAACAGGGAAAGTATGAACACTGAAGCTTTCTTT	CATNRESMNTEAFF
-	-	TRBV5-1	TRBJ2-7	TGCGCCAGTAGAGAACGGCCGACCTACGAGCAGTACTTC	CASRERPTYEQYF
-	-	TRBV13	TRBJ2-7	TGTGCCAGCAGCTCTGAGGGGCTCGAAGAGCAGTACTTC	CASSSEGLEEQYF
-	-	TRBV2	TRBJ2-7	TGTGCCAGCAGTGGGGCACATGAAGAGAAGCAGTACTTC	CASSGAHEEKQYF
-	-	TRBV5-1	TRBJ2-1	TGCGCCAGCAGCTTGGCCATCGATTTCAACAATGAGCAGTTCTTC	CASSLAIDFNNEQFF
-	-	TRBV4-3	TRBJ2-1	TGCGCCAGCAGCCAAGCGTACTCCTACAATGAGCAGTTCTTC	CASSQAYSYNEQFF
-	-	TRBV30	TRBJ2-7	TGTGCCTGGAGCGGGGGCGGATCACCCTACGAGCAGTACTTC	CAWSGGGSPYEQYF
-	-	TRBV14	TRBJ2-7	TGTGCCAGCAGCCAAGGACAGCTCTCCTACGAGCAGTACTTC	CASSQGQLSYEQYF
-	-	TRBV10-3	TRBJ1-1	TGTGCCATCAAGGCAGCTGGGAACACTGAAGCTTTCTTT	CAIKAAGNTEAFF
-	TRBD2	TRBV6-5	TRBJ2-5	TGTGCCAGCAGTCGTCACGCGGGGGAAGAGACCCAGTACTTC	CASSRHAGEETQYF
-	TRBD1	TRBV5-6	TRBJ1-1	TGTGCCAGCAGCTTTGGGACAGGGGGGTTGCGCGGAGCTTTCTTT	CASSFGTGGLRGAFF
-	TRBD1	TRBV2	TRBJ1-1	TGTGCCAGCAGGGCGGACAGGGGGTTGACTGAAGCTTTCTTT	CASRADRGLTEAFF
-	-	TRBV5-6	TRBJ2-3	TGTGCCAGCAGCTTGGCTAGTTCAGTTATCACAGATACGCAGTATTTT	CASSLASSVITDTQYF
-	-	TRBV6-5	TRBJ2-7	TGTGCCAGCAGTGAACAACTCTCCTACGAGCAGTACTTC	CASSEQLSYEQYF
-	-	TRBV5-3	TRBJ2-1	TGTGCCAGAAGCTTGGCTAGTCCGGACTACAATGAGCAGTTCTTC	CARSLASPDYNEQFF
-	-	TRBV11-2	TRBJ1-2	TGTGCCAGCAGCGCCGGACGGCTGTATGGCTACACCTTC	CASSAGRLYGYTF
-	TRBD1	TRBV28	TRBJ1-1	TGTGCCAGCAGTCCTACACTGGGACAGGGTGGTCGCACTGAAGCTTTCTTT	CASSPTLGQGGRTEAFF
-	-	TRBV5-6	TRBJ2-1	TGTGCCAGCAGCTTAATGGGATCCTACAATGAGCAGTTCTTC	CASSLMGSYNEQFF
-	-	TRBV6-5	TRBJ2-1	TGTGCCAGCAGTTACGGAGACAAGTACAATGAGCAGTTCTTC	CASSYGDKYNEQFF
-	-	TRBV7-9	TRBJ1-1	TGTGCCAGCAGCTTAGCGCAAGGGGCGAGCACTGAAGCTTTCTTT	CASSLAQGASTEAFF
-	TRBD1	TRBV7-9	TRBJ2-7	TGTGCCAGCAGCTTAGGGGGACAGGGCTACGAGCAGTACTTC	CASSLGGQGYEQYF
-	-	TRBV4-1	TRBJ2-1	TGCGCCAGCAGCCAACGGCTGATAGCGGTATACAATGAGCAGTTCTTC	CASSQRLIAVYNEQFF
-	-	TRBV7-9	TRBJ2-4	TGTGCCAGCAGCTTAGTCGCAGGGACGCACATTCAGTACTTC	CASSLVAGTHIQYF
-	-	TRBV19	TRBJ2-3	TGTGCCAGTAGTATAGGTCCGGGGCACGCAGATACGCAGTATTTT	CASSIGPGHADTQYF
-	TRBD1	TRBV4-1	TRBJ2-7	TGCGCCAGCAGCCCAACCGAGACAGGGGGAGCGGGGGAGCAGTACTTC	CASSPTETGGAGEQYF
once	TRBD2	TRBV27	TRBJ2-5	TGTGCCAGCAGTTTACTAGGGACTAGCGAACAAGAGACCCAGTACTTC	CASSLLGTSEQETQYF
-	TRBD1	TRBV27	TRBJ1-1	TGTGCCAGCGTTACAGGGGGCACTGAAGCTTTCTTT	CASVTGGTEAFF